This T cell receptor (beta chain) originates from a study of PD-1 blockade in classical Hodgkin lymphoma. About the research overall: Intravenous delivery of nivolumab at 3 mg/kg to patients occurred every 2 weeks.

TCRdb's copy holds only in-frame clones and misses some; the assay was immunoSEQ multiplex PCR. This sample carries 90,000 or so clones, just under 80% of them seen once, and the ten largest clones take about 9%. Time point reported: cycle 4 day 1 (C4D1), after 6 weeks of nivolumab. Each patient relapsed following autologous stem cell transplantation, and prior brentuximab vedotin exposure differed. This clone has a single count. Its target is not known. Study-wide findings and caveats: Baseline TCR diversity was reportedly lower in newly diagnosed patients than healthy donors. Differences between repertoires have undefined causes, possibly disease activity or prior therapy.

From germline, CDR1 is SGHVS and CDR2 FQNEAQ. This CDR3 comprises 14 residues. Between the trimmed V and J ends, which lost 0 bases and 7 bases, there was a span of 7 bases. This receptor was obtained from a human donor with classical Hodgkin lymphoma. This rearrangement joins TRBV7-8 to TRBJ1-6; D is uncertain. The specimen was peripheral blood mononuclear cells (PBMCs), collected before the fourth cycle of nivolumab. The CDR3 coding sequence is TGTGCCAGCAGCTTAGCGGAGAGAAATTCACCCCTCCACTTT. It encodes CASSLAERNSPLHF.